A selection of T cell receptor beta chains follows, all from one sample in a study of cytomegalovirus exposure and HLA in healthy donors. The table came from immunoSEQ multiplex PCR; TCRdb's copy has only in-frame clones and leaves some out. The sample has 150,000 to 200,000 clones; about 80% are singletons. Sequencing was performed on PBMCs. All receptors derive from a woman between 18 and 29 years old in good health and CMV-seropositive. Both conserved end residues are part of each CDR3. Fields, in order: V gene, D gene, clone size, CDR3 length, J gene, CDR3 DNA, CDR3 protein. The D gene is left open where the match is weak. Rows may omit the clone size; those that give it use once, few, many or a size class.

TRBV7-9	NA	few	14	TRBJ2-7	TGTGCCAGCCCGCTCAGGGTCGACTCCTACGAGCAGTACTTC	CASPLRVDSYEQYF
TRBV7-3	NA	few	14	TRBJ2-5	TGTGCCAGCAGCTTAACGGGGGCTACGGAGACCCAGTACTTC	CASSLTGATETQYF
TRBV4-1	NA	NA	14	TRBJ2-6	TGCGCCAGCTCCGGGGGAAACGGGGCCAACGTCCTGACTTTC	CASSGGNGANVLTF
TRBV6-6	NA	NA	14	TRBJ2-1	TGTGCCAGCAGTCCAGTAACGAGAGGATATGAGCAGTTCTTC	CASSPVTRGYEQFF
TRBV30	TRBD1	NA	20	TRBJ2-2	TGTGCCTGGAGTGGGACAGGGGGCGATAGTCTCTACGCGAACACCGGGGAGCTGTTTTTT	CAWSGTGGDSLYANTGELFF
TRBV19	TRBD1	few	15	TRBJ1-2	TGTGCCAGTAGAGCTCAGGGGGCGAAGGAGTATGGCTACACCTTC	CASRAQGAKEYGYTF
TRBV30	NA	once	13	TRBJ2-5	TGTGCCTGGACTTGGACAGTCCAAGAGACCCAGTACTTC	CAWTWTVQETQYF
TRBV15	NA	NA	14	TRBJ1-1	TGTGCCACCAGCCTCCTTAAAACCAGCACTGAAGCTTTCTTT	CATSLLKTSTEAFF
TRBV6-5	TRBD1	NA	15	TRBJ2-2	TGTGCCAGCAGAACGGACAGGGGGCATACCGGGGAGCTGTTTTTT	CASRTDRGHTGELFF
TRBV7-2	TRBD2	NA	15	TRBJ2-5	TGTGCCAGCAGCGCCAGCGGGGGGGCCGTGAAGACCCAGTACTTC	CASSASGGAVKTQYF
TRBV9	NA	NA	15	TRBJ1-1	TGTGCCAGCAGCGTAGCGGGGGGGGTCAACACTGAAGCTTTCTTT	CASSVAGGVNTEAFF
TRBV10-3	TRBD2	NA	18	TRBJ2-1	TGTGCCACAGCGACAGGACTAGCGGGGGGGCAGGGTCACAATGAGCAGTTCTTC	CATATGLAGGQGHNEQFF
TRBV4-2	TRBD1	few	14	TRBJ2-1	TGTGCCAGCAGCCCAAATTCCGGGACAGGGGATTGGTTCTTC	CASSPNSGTGDWFF
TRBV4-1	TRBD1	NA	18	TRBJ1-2	TGCGCCAGCAGCCATGCTCCTACCGGGACAGGGAATGACTATGGCTACACCTTC	CASSHAPTGTGNDYGYTF
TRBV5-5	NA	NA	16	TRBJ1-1	TGTGCCAGCAGCGACTGGCAACAGGTGAAAAACACTGAAGCTTTCTTT	CASSDWQQVKNTEAFF
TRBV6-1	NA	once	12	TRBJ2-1	TGTGCCAGCAGGAAGGGACACCTTGAGCAGTTCTTC	CASRKGHLEQFF
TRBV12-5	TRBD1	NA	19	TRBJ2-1	TGTGCTAGTGGTTCCCCGACAGGGGGAGGGATTGGGTCCTACAATGAGCAGTTCTTC	CASGSPTGGGIGSYNEQFF
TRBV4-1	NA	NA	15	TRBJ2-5	TGCGCCAGCAGCCCTAGGGACTTGGAGGGGGAGACCCAGTACTTC	CASSPRDLEGETQYF
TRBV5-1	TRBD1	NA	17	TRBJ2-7	TGCGCCAGCAGCCTAGGAACTGGACAGGGGGTAGGGTACGAGCAGTACTTC	CASSLGTGQGVGYEQYF
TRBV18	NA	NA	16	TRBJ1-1	TGTGCCAGCTCACCAGCCTCAACCCCCGGGAACACTGAAGCTTTCTTT	CASSPASTPGNTEAFF
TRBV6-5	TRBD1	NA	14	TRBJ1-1	TGTGCCAGCAGTTTCCAGGGGGAGTACACTGAAGCTTTCTTT	CASSFQGEYTEAFF
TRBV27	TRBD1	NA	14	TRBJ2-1	TGTGCCAGCAGCCGACAGGGGGGCGTCAATGAGCAGTTCTTC	CASSRQGGVNEQFF
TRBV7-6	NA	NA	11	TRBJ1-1	TGTGCCAGCAGCCGCGGGACGCAAGCTTTCTTT	CASSRGTQAFF
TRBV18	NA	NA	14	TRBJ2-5	TGTGCCAGCTCACTGTTCCAGGGCCAAGAGACCCAGTACTTC	CASSLFQGQETQYF
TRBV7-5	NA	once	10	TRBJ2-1	TGTGTCAGAAGCCCCCCACTAGATTTCTTC	CVRSPPLDFF
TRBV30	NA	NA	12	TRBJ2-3	TGTGCCTGGAGTGGCACTCGGGATACGCAGTATTTT	CAWSGTRDTQYF
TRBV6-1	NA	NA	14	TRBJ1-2	TGTGCCAGCAGTGGTGGGTTTCGAGGCTATGGCTACACCTTC	CASSGGFRGYGYTF
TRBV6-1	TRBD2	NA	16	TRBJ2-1	TGTGCCAGCAGTGAGCGACTAGCGGGGGGGCTCCGCGAGCAGTTCTTC	CASSERLAGGLREQFF
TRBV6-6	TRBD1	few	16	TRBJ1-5	TGTGCCAGCAGTTACTATGGGGACAGGAGCAATCAGCCCCAGCATTTT	CASSYYGDRSNQPQHF
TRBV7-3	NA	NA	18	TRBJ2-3	TGTGCCAGCAGCTTAATGGCCCCAGGGGCCGGGGGCACAGATACGCAGTATTTT	CASSLMAPGAGGTDTQYF
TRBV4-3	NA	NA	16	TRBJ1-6	TGCGCCAGCAGCCACGTACGGGAACAGGGTGAATCACCCCTCCACTTT	CASSHVREQGESPLHF
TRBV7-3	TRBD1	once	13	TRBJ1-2	TGTGCCAGCAGCTTCGACAGGGGGAATGGCTACACCTTC	CASSFDRGNGYTF
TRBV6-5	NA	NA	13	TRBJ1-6	TGTGCCAGCAGGGTGGCAGGGAATTCACCCCTCCACTTT	CASRVAGNSPLHF
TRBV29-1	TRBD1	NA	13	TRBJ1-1	TGCAGCGTTGCCGGGACAGTGAACACTGAAGCTTTCTTT	CSVAGTVNTEAFF
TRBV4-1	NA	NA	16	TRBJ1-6	TGCGCCAGCAGCCAAGTGAGCGGGTTCGATAATTCACCCCTCCACTTT	CASSQVSGFDNSPLHF